These 21 T cell receptor beta chains were all obtained from the same sample, sequenced in a study of CD8 T cells in ankylosing spondylitis (dated by TCRdb to 2015 to 2018). Results the study describes overall, beyond this receptor: A TCR beta motif made up of under ten highly homologous amino acid variants appeared to be characteristic of blood from ankylosing spondylitis patients.

These TCRs are of unknown antigen specificity. The library was generated by 5' RACE. Sequenced on an Illumina HiSeq 2500. The raw public reads went through TCRdb reprocessing: fastp at Q25, MiXCR clone calling, in-frame beta chains kept. Rows matching on CDR3 protein sequence are summarized as one entry with the most common DNA and genes. This sample is represented by more than 650,000 distinct CDR3 sequences; roughly 10% of them were singletons. The ten largest account for about 0.5% of the sample. Source material: blood, either unsorted or a sorted T cell fraction (not recorded which). The receptors come from a male donor with ankylosing spondylitis.

This clonotype was counted at least ten times. V is TRBV7-6 and J is TRBJ1-1; D perhaps matches TRBD1 (5 bases). CDR3 length: 15 residues. Between the trimmed V and J ends, which lost 0 bases and 8 bases, there was a span of 16 bases. Germline V gene data show CDR1 as SGHVS and CDR2 as FNYEAQ. The CDR3 sequence is CASSLAHGGGMEAFF. In DNA form, the CDR3 reads TGTGCCAGCAGCTTAGCGCACGGGGGAGGGATGGAAGCTTTCTTT.

This chain uses TRBV20-1 with TRBJ2-5; 8 positions agree with TRBD2. The CDR3 is 13 amino acids. CDR1 and CDR2 from the germline V gene are DFQATT and SNEGSKA (reference sequence). Germline trimming cut 5 bases from V and 5 bases from J; bases unmatched to any gene: 7. The CDR3 loop is CSAAGTRYETQYF. CDR3 in DNA: TGCAGTGCTGCCGGGACTAGATACGAGACCCAGTACTTC.

The chain is built from TRBV7-2 and TRBJ1-4; 8 bases are a match to TRBD1. The CDR3 runs to 15 residues. Germline CDR1 reads SGHTA; CDR2 reads FQGNSA. The V gene end was trimmed by 6 bases and the J gene end by 8 bases; junction bases not matched to a gene: 11. CDR3 residues: CASSPYRGEREKLFF. CDR3 coding DNA: TGTGCCAGCAGTCCCTACAGGGGGGAACGAGAAAAACTGTTTTTT.

Many counts were recorded for this clonotype. This chain connects TRBV12-3 or TRBV12-4 to TRBJ1-2, with D perhaps TRBD1 (5 bases). The CDR3 sequence is 14 residues long. Trimming removed 6 bases from V and 6 bases from J, with 17 bases in between. The CDR3 is CASSYRGNEHGYTF. The CDR3 region has the DNA TGTGCCAGCAGCTATAGGGGTAACGAACATGGCTACACCTTC.

V is TRBV20-1 and J is TRBJ2-7; 9 bases are a match to TRBD1. V was clipped by 1 base and J by 5 bases; unmatched bases: 3. Germline lookup yields CDR1 DFQATT and CDR2 SNEGSKA (reference sequence). The CDR3 spans 13 residues. This chain's CDR3 is CSARVNRGHEQYF. The CDR3 nucleotides read TGCAGTGCTAGAGTAAACAGGGGGCACGAGCAGTACTTC.

J is TRBJ1-3 and V is TRBV4-2; unclear D gene. V was trimmed by 0 bases and J by 2 bases, leaving 5 bases between them. There are 14 residues in the CDR3. Germline V gene sequence: CDR1 LGHNA, CDR2 YNFKEQ. The CDR3 reads CASSQDIPGNTIYF. The CDR3 DNA follows: TGTGCCAGCAGCCAAGACATCCCTGGAAACACCATATATTTT.

This clonotype has just a few counts. This rearrangement joins TRBV10-1 to TRBJ2-3; TRBD2 matches 7 bases. CDR1 and CDR2 from the germline V gene are WNHNN and SYGVQD (reference sequence). This CDR3 region has 16 residues. J lost 6 bases, V lost 3 bases, and 12 bases had no gene match. The CDR3: CASSDIGGSSSDTQYF. The CDR3 region has the DNA TGCGCCAGCAGTGATATTGGCGGGAGTAGCTCGGATACGCAGTATTTT.

The sample holds a few counts of this clonotype. The chain has TRBV5-1 and TRBJ2-5, with no clear D. This CDR3 has 13 residues. Trimming left V 2 bases short and J 5 bases short, with 10 bases between. Germline loops: CDR1 SGHRS, CDR2 YFSETQ. The CDR3 here is CASSFDLGETQYF. CDR3 in DNA: TGCGCCAGCAGCTTCGATTTGGGTGAGACCCAGTACTTC.

The chain joins TRBV19 to TRBJ1-1, with 7 bases that match TRBD1. The V gene end was trimmed by 5 bases and the J gene end by 2 bases; junction bases not matched to a gene: 5. The CDR3 covers 14 residues. The germline V gene has CDR1 LNHDA and CDR2 SQIVND (reference sequence). The CDR3 nucleotides read TGTGCCAGTAGTTGGGACAGCCGAAACACTGAAGCTTTCTTT. The encoded protein is CASSWDSRNTEAFF.

This clonotype was seen many times. The rearrangement uses TRBV15 and TRBJ2-1, with D unresolved. The V gene's germline CDR1 is LNHNV and CDR2 YYDKDF (reference sequence). The V end lost 2 bases, the J end lost 6 bases, and 11 bases lay between the germline ends. This CDR3 is built from 14 residues. The CDR3 DNA sequence: TGTGCCACCAGCAGACTGGACGGGTCCAATGAGCAGTTCTTC. Translated: CATSRLDGSNEQFF.

This clonotype has ten or more counts. The CDR3 DNA follows: TGCAGTCCCGTCAACCGGGACCTAGACTGGACTTTCTTT. Amino acid sequence: CSPVNRDLDWTFF. This chain joins TRBV20-1 and TRBJ1-1, with a weak D call TRBD1 (5 bases). Germline loops: CDR1 DFQATT, CDR2 SNEGSKA (reference sequence). Trimming took off 8 bases at V and 12 bases at J, with 25 bases between the two ends. This CDR3 contains 13 residues.

The chain is built from TRBV4-2 and TRBJ1-1; weak D call: TRBD1 (5 bases). CDR3 length: 13 residues. Trimming removed 1 base at V and 9 bases at J, with 12 bases between. Germline V gene lookup returns CDR1 LGHNA and CDR2 YNFKEQ. CDR3 sequence reads: CASSQGGTQKAFF. CDR3 sequence (DNA): TGTGCCAGCAGCCAAGGGGGGACCCAAAAAGCTTTCTTT.

In this sample, this clonotype turned up a few times. CDR3 region: CASSLVSGMGLAFSSYEQYF. The DNA of the CDR3 is TGCGCCAGCAGCTTGGTGTCTGGGATGGGACTAGCTTTCAGCTCCTACGAGCAGTACTTC. The rearrangement joins TRBV5-1 to TRBJ2-7; 9 bases are a match to TRBD2. J gave up 0 bases and V 0 bases, and 16 bases lay outside the gene matches. Germline values: CDR1 SGHRS, CDR2 YFSETQ. The CDR3 is made up of 20 amino acids.

This clonotype has a handful of counts. This chain joins TRBV20-1 and TRBJ1-5, with D perhaps matching TRBD1 (5 bases). CDR1 is DFQATT and CDR2 is SNEGSKA in the germline V gene (reference sequence). V shed 6 bases and J shed 7 bases, with 16 bases lying between them. The CDR3 runs to 13 residues. The CDR3 here is CSAPIGGGQPQHF. CDR3 in DNA: TGCAGTGCCCCAATCGGGGGAGGACAGCCCCAGCATTTT.

The chain is built from TRBV20-1 and TRBJ2-7; tentative D call: TRBD1 (6 bases). The CDR3 consists of 12 residues. CDR1 and CDR2 from the germline V gene are DFQATT and SNEGSKA (reference sequence). With 6 bases removed from V and 2 bases from J, the gap between germline ends came to 11 bases. The CDR3 loop reads CSARQAPYEQYF. Written as DNA, the CDR3 is TGCAGTGCGCGACAGGCCCCCTACGAGCAGTACTTC.

There are many counts of this clonotype. V gene TRBV4-3 combines with J gene TRBJ2-1; 13 bases match TRBD2. This CDR3 spans 15 amino acids. The V gene's germline CDR1 is LGHNA and CDR2 YSLEER. V was clipped by 2 bases and J by 12 bases; unmatched bases: 7. The CDR3 is CASSQTTSGGLGQFF. The CDR3 DNA is TGCGCCAGCAGCCAAACGACTAGCGGGGGGCTGGGGCAGTTCTTC.

The chain uses TRBV20-1 and TRBJ2-3, with 16 positions matching TRBD2. Trimming at V came to 5 bases and at J to 0 bases, leaving 5 bases not matched to a gene. There are 17 residues in the CDR3. Germline CDR1 reads DFQATT; CDR2 reads SNEGSKA (reference sequence). CDR3 coding DNA: TGCAGTGCTGGTGGGACTAGCGGGGGGGGTAGCACAGATACGCAGTATTTT. Its translation is CSAGGTSGGGSTDTQYF.

This clonotype was counted between two and nine times. The chain couples TRBV5-1 to TRBJ1-1, with a weak D call TRBD1 (6 bases). Germline V gene sequence: CDR1 SGHRS, CDR2 YFSETQ. This CDR3 spans 13 amino acids. V was shortened by 7 bases and J by 1 base, with 11 bases between the two germline ends. The CDR3 sequence is CASGGARNTEAFF. The CDR3 DNA reads TGCGCCAGCGGGGGGGCACGGAACACTGAAGCTTTCTTT.

The chain links TRBV29-1 to TRBJ2-7, with D possibly matching TRBD1 (6 bases). CDR3 size: 13 residues. Per the germline V gene, CDR1 is SQVTM and CDR2 is ANQGSEA. V dropped 4 bases and J dropped 0 bases, with 10 bases sitting between them. The CDR3 spells CSVVRDNSYEQYF. The CDR3 coding sequence is TGCAGCGTTGTCAGGGACAACTCCTACGAGCAGTACTTC.

V gene TRBV20-1 combines with J gene TRBJ2-2, with 8 bases fitting TRBD1. This CDR3 region has 15 residues. Germline CDR1 DFQATT, CDR2 SNEGSKA (reference sequence). V was clipped by 0 bases and J by 3 bases; unmatched bases: 3. The DNA of the CDR3 is TGCAGTGCTAGAGACCAGGACAGGGACACCGGGGAGCTGTTTTTT. This translates into CSARDQDRDTGELFF.

CDR3 coding DNA: TGTGCCAGCAGCGGGGGGCCCGCCTACAATGAGCAGTTCTTC. Translating it yields CASSGGPAYNEQFF. The chain recombines TRBV7-2 with TRBJ2-1; perhaps D is TRBD1 or TRBD2 (6 bases each). Germline V gene data show CDR1 as SGHTA and CDR2 as FQGNSA. Trimming left V 5 bases short and J 2 bases short, with 10 bases between. CDR3 size: 14 residues.